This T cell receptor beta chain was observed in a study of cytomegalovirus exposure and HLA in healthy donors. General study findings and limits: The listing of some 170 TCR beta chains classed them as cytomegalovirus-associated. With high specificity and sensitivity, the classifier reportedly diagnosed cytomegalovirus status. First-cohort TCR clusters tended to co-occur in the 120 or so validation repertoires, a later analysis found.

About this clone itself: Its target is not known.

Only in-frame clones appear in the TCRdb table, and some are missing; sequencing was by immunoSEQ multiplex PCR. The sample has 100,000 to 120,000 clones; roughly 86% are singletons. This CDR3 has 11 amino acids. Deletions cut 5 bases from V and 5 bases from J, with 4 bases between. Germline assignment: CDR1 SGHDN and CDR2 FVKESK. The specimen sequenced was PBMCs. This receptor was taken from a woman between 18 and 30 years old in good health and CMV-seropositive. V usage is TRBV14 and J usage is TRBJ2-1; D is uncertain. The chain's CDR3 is CASSYNNEQFF. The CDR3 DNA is TGTGCCAGCAGCTACAACAATGAGCAGTTCTTC.